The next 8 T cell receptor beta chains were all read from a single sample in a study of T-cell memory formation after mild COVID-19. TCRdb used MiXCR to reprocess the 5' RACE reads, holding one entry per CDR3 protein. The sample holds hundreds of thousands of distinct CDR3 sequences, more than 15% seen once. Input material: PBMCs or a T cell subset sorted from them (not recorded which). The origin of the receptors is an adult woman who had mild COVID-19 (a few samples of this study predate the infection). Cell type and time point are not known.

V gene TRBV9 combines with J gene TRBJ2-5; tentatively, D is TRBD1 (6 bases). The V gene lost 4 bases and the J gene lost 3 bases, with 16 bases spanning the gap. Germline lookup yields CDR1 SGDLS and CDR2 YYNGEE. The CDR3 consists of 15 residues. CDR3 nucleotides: TGTGCCAGCAGCACGACCGGGACAAGTAAAGAGACCCAGTACTTC. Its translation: CASSTTGTSKETQYF. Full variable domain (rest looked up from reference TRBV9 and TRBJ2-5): DSGVTQTPKHLITATGQRVTLRCSPRSGDLSVYWYQQSLDQGLQFLIQYYNGEERAKGNILERFSAQQFPDLHSELNLSSLELGDSALYFCASSTTGTSKETQYFGPGTRLLVL.

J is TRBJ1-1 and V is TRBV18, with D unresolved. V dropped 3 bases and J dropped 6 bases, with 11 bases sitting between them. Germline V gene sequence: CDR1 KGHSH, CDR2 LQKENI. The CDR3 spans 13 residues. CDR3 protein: CASSPTRDSEAFF. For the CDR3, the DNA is TGTGCCAGCTCACCGACCCGGGATTCTGAAGCTTTCTTT.

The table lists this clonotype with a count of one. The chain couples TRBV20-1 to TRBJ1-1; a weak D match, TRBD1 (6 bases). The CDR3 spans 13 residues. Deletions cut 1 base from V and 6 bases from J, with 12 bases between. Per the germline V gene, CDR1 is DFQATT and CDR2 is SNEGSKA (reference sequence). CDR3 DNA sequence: TGCAGTGCTAGAGGGAACGGGGGCGCTGAAGCTTTCTTT. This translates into CSARGNGGAEAFF.

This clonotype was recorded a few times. DNA of the CDR3: TGCAGCGTTGCAACACGCCTCTCTGGGGCCAACGTCCTGACTTTC. This gives the protein CSVATRLSGANVLTF. The V gene is TRBV29-1, the J gene TRBJ2-6; no clear D. V was cut by 4 bases and J by 0 bases, with 10 bases left in between. The CDR3 sequence is 15 residues long. Germline lookup yields CDR1 SQVTM and CDR2 ANQGSEA.

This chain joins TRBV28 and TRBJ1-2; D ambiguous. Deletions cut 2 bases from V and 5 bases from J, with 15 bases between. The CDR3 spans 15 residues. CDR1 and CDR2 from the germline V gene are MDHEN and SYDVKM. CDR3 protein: CASSLDAITGYGYTF. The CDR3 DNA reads TGTGCCAGCAGTTTAGACGCCATAACTGGGTATGGCTACACCTTC.

The CDR3 DNA sequence: TGCAGTGCTATCCCCCCGAGGGACGGCACAGATACGCAGTATTTT. Translation gives CSAIPPRDGTDTQYF. The rearrangement links TRBV20-1 to TRBJ2-3; D may correspond to TRBD1 or TRBD2 (5 bases each). CDR1 is DFQATT and CDR2 is SNEGSKA in the germline V gene (reference sequence). Trimming removed 4 bases at V and 1 base at J, with 15 bases between. The CDR3 runs to 15 residues.

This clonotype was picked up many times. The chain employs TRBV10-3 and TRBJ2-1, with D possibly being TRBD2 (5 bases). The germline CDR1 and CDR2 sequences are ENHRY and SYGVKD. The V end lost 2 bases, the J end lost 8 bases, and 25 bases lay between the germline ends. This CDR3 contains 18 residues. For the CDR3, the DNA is TGTGCCATCAGTGAGGCCAAAGTCAGCGGTTCCTTCGCAGATGAGCAGTTCTTC. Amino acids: CAISEAKVSGSFADEQFF.

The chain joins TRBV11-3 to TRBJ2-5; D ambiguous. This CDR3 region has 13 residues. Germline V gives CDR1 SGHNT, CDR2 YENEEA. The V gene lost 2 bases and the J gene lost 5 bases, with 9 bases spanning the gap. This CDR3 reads CASSLSEPETQYF. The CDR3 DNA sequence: TGTGCCAGCAGCTTATCGGAGCCGGAGACCCAGTACTTC.